The T cell receptor beta chain under discussion was sequenced for a study of blood T cell repertoires in COVID-19 (dated by TCRdb to about 2020). Broadly, across the study: The collaborator samples originated in the United States, Italy and Spain and spanned the acute and convalescent phases of COVID-19. A de-identified subject ID, COVID-19 status, age in years and sex were almost always included in the sample metadata. Samples were obtained from the ongoing ImmuneRACE study (first 160 participants) and from over 1,000 subjects provided by 6 global collaborators. The repertoires were released in a freely available public database intended as a resource for research on the immune response to SARS-CoV-2. Deeply sampled blood TCRbeta repertoires from subjects exposed to, actively infected with, or recovered from COVID-19 were included in the dataset. Where available, HLA class I and class II types were taken from metadata supplied by the sample provider and were not determined by assay-based typing. The prospective study material was composed of cDNA or gDNA derived from T cells, B-cell-depleted T cells, or PBMCs.

With regard to this clone: What this receptor recognizes is not known. Nothing much larger sits one base from this clone, and base qualities are not available.

Broader findings and caveats from the paper: Clinical and demographic metadata were provided uncurated, with the amount varying by source and participant.

The germline V gene supplies CDR1 SGHVS and CDR2 FNYEAQ. Reading from cysteine to phenylalanine, the CDR3 counts 15 amino acids. The DNA shown is the 45-base CDR3, in frame from base 1. Trimming at the junction amounts to 4 bases on V and 0 bases on J, and the germline ends lie 13 bases apart. TCRbeta CDR3 regions were amplified from genomic DNA using the immunoSEQ Assay, a bias-controlled multiplex PCR. The authors processed their data as follows. The number of nucleated cells in each sample was estimated by amplification of reference gene primers within the assay. To quantify the absolute abundance of each unique TCRbeta CDR3 rearrangement, sequence reads were collapsed and filtered. For each sample, productive Simpson clonality was calculated as the square root of Simpson's diversity index over productive rearrangements. The clones in this table, taken by TCRdb from immuneACCESS, are in-frame only. Not every clone is retained; where verified, under half of the shortfall comes from an unresolved V gene, and the cause of the rest is unknown. The DNA gave D and trimming, while V, J and clone size come from that table. The sample profile shows roughly 73,000 clones; more than 70% of them were found once. The top ten clonotypes cover approximately 3% of the sample.

Whole blood was collected in K2EDTA tubes by collaborating institutions according to the institutions' own protocols. Collaborator samples were shipped for TCRbeta analysis as frozen whole blood, isolated PBMCs, or DNA extracted from either sample type. This clonotype was sampled from a man between 65 and 79 years old with active or convalescent COVID-19. Sequenced sample: peripheral blood. The sequence joins TRBV7-6 to TRBJ2-7; the best D guess is TRBD1, with 6 bases matching. The nucleotide sequence is given as TGTGCCAGCAGCTCCTCCACAGGGAACTCCTACGAGCAGTACTTC. It codes for CASSSSTGNSYEQYF.